This TCR beta chain came from a study of cytomegalovirus exposure and HLA in healthy donors. On the study more broadly: From HLA-typed donors, an early data release held some 80 million unique TCRs. Regarding the study as a whole: Later on, an analysis found that several of the most significant clusters appeared to be linked to common viral pathogens, which included parvovirus B19. CMV serostatus was the sole immune exposure information available.

In regard to this clone: Antigen unknown.

The length of the CDR3 is 16 residues. The V end lost 6 bases, the J end lost 8 bases, and 23 bases lay between the germline ends. Germline CDR1 and CDR2: MDHEN and SYDVKM. The PCR employed 60 Vbeta primers together with 13 Jbeta primers. Assay used: immunoSEQ multiplex PCR; TCRdb lists only in-frame clones, some missing. The sample yields 130,000 to 150,000 clones, about 73% seen once. Each of the donors was a healthy bone marrow donor. The sample comprised PBMCs. This clonotype originated in a man in his forties or fifties in good health and CMV-seropositive. The chain combines TRBV28 with TRBJ2-1, with D perhaps TRBD1 (6 bases). As DNA, the CDR3 is TGTGCCAGCAGGCCAATGAGGGGATCAGGGGTACATGAGCAGTTCTTC. Translated: CASRPMRGSGVHEQFF.